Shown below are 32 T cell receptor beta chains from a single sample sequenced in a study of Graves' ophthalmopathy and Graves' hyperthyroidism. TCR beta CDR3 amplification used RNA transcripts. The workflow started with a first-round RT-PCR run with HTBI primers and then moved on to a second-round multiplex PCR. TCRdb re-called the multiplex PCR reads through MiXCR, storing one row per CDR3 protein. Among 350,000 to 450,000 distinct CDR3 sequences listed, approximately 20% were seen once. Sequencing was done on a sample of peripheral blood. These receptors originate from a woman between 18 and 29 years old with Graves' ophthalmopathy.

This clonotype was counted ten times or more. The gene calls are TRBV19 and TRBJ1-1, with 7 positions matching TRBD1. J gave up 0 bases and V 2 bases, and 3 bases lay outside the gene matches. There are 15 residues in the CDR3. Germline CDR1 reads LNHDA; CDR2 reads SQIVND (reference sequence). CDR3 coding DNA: TGTGCCAGTAGTATACAGGGGGGAATGAACACTGAAGCTTTCTTT. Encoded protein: CASSIQGGMNTEAFF.

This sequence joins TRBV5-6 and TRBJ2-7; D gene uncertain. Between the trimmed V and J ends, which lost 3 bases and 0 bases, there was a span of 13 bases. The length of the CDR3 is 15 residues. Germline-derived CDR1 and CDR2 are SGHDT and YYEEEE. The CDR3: CASSSGRGSSYEQYF. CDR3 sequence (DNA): TGTGCCAGCAGCTCTGGCCGAGGCAGCTCCTACGAGCAGTACTTC.

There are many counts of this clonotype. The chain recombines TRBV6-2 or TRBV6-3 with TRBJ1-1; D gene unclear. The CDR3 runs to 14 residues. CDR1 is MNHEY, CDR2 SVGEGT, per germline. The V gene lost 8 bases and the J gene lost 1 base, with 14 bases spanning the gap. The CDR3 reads CASGPPLPNTEAFF. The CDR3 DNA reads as TGTGCCAGCGGACCACCACTACCGAACACTGAAGCTTTCTTT.

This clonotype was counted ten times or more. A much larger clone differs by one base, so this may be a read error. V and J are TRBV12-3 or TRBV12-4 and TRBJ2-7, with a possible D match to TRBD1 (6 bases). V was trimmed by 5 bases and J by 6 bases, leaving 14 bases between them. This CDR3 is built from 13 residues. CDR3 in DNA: TGTGCCAGCAGTCCTACGACAGGAGCCGAGCAGTACTTC. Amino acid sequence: CASSPTTGAEQYF.

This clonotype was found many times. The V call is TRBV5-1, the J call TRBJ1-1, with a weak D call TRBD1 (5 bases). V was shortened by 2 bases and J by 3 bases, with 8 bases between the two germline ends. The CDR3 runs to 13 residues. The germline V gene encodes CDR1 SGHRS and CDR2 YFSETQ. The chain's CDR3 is CASSFLQDTEAFF. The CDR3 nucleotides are TGCGCCAGCAGCTTCTTACAGGACACTGAAGCTTTCTTT.

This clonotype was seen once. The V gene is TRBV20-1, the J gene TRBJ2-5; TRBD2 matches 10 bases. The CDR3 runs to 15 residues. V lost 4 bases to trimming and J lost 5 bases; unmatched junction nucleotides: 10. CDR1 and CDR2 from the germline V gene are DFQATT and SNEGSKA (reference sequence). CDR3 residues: CSATTGTSDVETQYF. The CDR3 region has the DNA TGCAGTGCTACTACCGGGACTAGCGACGTGGAGACCCAGTACTTC.

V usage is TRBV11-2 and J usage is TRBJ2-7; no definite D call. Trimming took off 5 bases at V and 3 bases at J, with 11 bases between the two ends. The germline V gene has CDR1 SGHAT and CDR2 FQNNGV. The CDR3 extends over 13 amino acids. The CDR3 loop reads CASSPPTSYEQYF. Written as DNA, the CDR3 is TGTGCCAGCAGCCCCCCGACCAGCTACGAGCAGTACTTC.

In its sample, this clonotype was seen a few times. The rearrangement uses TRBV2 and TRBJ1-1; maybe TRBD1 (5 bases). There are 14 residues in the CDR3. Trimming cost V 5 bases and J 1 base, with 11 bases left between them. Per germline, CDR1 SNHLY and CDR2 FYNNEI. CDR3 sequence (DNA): TGTGCCAGCAGTTACCTACAGGAGAACACTGAAGCTTTCTTT. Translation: CASSYLQENTEAFF.

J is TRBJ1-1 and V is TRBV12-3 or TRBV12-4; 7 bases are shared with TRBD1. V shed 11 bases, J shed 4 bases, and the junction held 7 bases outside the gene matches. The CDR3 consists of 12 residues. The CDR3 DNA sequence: TGTGCCTGGGCGAACAGGGGCACTGAAGCTTTCTTT. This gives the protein CAWANRGTEAFF.

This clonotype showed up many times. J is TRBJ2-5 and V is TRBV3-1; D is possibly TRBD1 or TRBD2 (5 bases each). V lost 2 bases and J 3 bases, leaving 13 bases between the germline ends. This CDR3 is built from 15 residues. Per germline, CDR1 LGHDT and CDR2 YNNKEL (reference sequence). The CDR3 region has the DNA TGTGCCAGCAGCCAAAGGCCGGGGCGGGAAGAGACCCAGTACTTC. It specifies CASSQRPGREETQYF.

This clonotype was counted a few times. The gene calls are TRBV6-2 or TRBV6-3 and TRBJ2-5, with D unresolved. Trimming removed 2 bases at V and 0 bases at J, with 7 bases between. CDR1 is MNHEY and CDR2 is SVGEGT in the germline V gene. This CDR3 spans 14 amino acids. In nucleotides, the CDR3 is TGTGCCAGCAGTTACGGGAACTACCAAGAGACCCAGTACTTC. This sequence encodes CASSYGNYQETQYF.

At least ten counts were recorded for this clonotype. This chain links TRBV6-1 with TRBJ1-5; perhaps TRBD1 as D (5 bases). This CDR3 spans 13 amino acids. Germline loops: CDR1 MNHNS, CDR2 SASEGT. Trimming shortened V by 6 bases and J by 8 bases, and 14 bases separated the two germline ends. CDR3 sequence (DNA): TGTGCCAGCAGCCCGGGACCTAGGGAGCCCCAGCATTTT. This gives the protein CASSPGPREPQHF.

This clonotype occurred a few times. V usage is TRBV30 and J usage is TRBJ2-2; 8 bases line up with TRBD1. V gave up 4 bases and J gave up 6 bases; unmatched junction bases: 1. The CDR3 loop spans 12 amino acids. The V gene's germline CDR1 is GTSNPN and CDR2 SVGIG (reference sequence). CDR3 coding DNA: TGTGCCTGGACCAGGGGGCCCGGGGAGCTGTTTTTT. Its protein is CAWTRGPGELFF. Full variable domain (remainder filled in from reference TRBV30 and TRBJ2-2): SQTIHQWPATLVQPVGSPLSLECTVEGTSNPNLYWYRQAAGRGLQLLFYSVGIGQISSEVPQNLSASRPQDRQFILSSKKLLLSDSGFYLCAWTRGPGELFFGEGSRLTVL.

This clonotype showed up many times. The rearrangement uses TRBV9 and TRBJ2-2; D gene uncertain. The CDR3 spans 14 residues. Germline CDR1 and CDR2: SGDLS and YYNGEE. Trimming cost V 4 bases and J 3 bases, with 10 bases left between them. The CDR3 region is CASSPQTYTGELFF. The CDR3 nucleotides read TGTGCCAGCAGCCCCCAGACGTACACCGGGGAGCTGTTTTTT.

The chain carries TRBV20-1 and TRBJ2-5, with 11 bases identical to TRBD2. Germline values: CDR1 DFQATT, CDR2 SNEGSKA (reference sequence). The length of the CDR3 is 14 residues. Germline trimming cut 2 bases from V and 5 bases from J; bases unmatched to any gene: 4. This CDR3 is CSARSGLAVETQYF. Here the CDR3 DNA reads TGCAGTGCTAGATCGGGACTAGCGGTCGAGACCCAGTACTTC.

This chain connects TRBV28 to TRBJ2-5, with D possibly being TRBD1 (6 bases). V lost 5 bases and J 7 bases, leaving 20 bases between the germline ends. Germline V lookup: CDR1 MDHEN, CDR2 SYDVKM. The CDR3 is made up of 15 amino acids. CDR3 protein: CASSPGTLEFVTQYF. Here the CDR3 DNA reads TGTGCCAGCAGTCCAGGGACACTGGAGTTTGTGACCCAGTACTTC.

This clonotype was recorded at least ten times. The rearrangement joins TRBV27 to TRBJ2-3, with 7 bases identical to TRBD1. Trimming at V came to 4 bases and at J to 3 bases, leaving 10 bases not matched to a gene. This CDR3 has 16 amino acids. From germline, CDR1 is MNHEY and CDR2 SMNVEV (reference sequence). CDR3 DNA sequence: TGTGCCAGCAGTTCCTGGACAGGTGGAGGAACAGATACGCAGTATTTT. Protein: CASSSWTGGGTDTQYF.

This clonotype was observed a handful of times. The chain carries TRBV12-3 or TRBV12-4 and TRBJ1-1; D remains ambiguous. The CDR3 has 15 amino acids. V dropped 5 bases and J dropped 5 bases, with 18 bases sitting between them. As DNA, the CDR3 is TGTGCCAGCAGTCCTCCCGATGGGCGCGAAACTGAAGCTTTCTTT. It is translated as CASSPPDGRETEAFF.

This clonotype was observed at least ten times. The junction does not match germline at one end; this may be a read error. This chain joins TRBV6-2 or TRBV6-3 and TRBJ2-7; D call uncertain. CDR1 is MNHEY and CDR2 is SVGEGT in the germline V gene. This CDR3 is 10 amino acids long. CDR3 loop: CASSYYEQYF. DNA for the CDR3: TGTGCCAGCAGTTACTACGAGCAATACTTC.

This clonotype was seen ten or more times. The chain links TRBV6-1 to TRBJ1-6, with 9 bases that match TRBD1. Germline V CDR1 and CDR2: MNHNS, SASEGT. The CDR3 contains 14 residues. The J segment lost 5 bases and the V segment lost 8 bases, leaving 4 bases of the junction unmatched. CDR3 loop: CASARDRDNSPLHF. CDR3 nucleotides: TGTGCCAGCGCCCGGGACAGGGATAATTCACCCCTCCACTTT.

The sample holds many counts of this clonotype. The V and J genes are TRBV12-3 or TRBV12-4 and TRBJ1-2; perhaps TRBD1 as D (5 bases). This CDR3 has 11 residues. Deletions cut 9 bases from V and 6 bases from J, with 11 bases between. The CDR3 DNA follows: TGTGCCAGTGGGCAGGGTAATGGCTACACCTTC. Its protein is CASGQGNGYTF.

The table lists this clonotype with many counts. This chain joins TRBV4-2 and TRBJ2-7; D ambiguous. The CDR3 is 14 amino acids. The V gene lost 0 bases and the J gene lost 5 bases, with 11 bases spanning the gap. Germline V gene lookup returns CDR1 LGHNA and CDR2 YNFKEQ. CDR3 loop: CASSQEVPADEQYF. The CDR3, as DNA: TGTGCCAGCAGCCAAGAGGTCCCCGCGGACGAGCAGTACTTC.

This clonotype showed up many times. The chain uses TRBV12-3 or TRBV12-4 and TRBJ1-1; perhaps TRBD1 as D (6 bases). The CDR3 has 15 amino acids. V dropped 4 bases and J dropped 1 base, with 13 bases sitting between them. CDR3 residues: CASSSPQGANTEAFF. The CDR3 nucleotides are TGTGCCAGCAGTTCCCCACAGGGCGCGAACACTGAAGCTTTCTTT.

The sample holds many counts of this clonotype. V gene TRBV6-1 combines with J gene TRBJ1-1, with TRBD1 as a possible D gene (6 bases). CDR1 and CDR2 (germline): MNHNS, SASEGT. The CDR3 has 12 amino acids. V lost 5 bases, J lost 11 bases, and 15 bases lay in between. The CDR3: CASSTQGWVAFF. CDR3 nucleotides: TGTGCCAGCAGTACCCAGGGGTGGGTGGCTTTCTTT.

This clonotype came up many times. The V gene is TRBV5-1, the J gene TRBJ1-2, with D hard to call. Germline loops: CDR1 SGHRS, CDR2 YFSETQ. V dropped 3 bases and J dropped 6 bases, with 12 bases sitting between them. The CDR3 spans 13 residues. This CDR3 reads CASSSRGADGYTF. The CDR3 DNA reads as TGCGCCAGCAGCTCTCGAGGAGCTGATGGCTACACCTTC.

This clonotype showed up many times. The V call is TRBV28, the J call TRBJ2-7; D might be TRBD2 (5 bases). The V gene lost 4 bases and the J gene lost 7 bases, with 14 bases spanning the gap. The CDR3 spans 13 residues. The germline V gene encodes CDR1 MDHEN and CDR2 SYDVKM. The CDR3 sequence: CASSWGRPGEQYF. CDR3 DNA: TGTGCCAGCAGTTGGGGTAGACCGGGGGAGCAGTACTTC.

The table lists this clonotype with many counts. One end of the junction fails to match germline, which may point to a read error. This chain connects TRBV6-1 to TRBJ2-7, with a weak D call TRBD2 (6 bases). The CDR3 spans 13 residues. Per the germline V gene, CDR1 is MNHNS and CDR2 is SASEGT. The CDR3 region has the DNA TGTGCCAGCCGTGAGGGAGGTCCCTACGAGCAGTACTTC. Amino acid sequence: CASREGGPYEQYF.

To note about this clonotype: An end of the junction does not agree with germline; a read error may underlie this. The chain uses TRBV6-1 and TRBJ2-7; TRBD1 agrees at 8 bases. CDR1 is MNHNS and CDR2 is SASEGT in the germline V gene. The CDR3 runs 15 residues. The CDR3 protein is CASSRTTGAPYEQHF. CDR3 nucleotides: TGTGCCAGCAGCCGGACGACAGGGGCGCCCTACGAGCAGCACTTC.

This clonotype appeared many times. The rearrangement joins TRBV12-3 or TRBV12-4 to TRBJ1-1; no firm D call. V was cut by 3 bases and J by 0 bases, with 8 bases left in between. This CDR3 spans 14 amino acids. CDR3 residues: CASSLGQMNTEAFF. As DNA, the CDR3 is TGTGCCAGCAGTTTGGGTCAGATGAACACTGAAGCTTTCTTT.

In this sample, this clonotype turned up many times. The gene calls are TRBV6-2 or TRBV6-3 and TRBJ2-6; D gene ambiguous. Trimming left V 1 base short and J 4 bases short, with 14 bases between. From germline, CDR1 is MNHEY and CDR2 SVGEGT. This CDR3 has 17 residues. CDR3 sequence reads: CASSYWAHSRGANVLTF. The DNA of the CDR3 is TGTGCCAGCAGTTACTGGGCCCACTCCCGGGGGGCCAACGTCCTGACTTTC.

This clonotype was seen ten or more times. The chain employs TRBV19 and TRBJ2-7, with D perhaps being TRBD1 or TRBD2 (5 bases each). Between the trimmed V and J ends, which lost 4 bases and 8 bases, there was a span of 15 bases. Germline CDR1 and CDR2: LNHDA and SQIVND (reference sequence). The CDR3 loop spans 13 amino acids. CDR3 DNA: TGTGCCAGTAGTAAGGGGACGGAATATCAGCAGTACTTC. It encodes CASSKGTEYQQYF.

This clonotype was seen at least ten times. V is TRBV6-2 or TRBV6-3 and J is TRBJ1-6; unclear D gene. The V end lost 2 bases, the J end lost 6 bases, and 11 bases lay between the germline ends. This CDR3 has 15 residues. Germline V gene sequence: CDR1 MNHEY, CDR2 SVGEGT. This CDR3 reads CASSYPGVGNSPLHF. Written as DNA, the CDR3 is TGTGCCAGCAGTTACCCGGGAGTCGGTAATTCACCCCTCCACTTT.